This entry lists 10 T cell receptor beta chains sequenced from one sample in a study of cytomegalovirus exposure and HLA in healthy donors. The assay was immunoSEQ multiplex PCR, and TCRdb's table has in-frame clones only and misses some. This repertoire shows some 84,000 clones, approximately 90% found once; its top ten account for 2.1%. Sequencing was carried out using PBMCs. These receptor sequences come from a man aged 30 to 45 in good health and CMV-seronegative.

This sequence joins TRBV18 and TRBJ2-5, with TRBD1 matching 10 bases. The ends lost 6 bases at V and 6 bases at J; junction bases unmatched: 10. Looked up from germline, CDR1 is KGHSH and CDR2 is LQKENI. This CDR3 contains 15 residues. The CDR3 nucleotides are TGTGCCAGCTCTCCCTCCGGGACAGGGGAGCAGACCCAGTACTTC. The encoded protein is CASSPSGTGEQTQYF.

CDR3 loop: CSVGTVNGGELFF. CDR3 sequence (DNA): TGCAGCGTAGGGACAGTAAATGGCGGGGAGCTGTTTTTT. This chain links TRBV29-1 with TRBJ2-2; 7 bases are shared with TRBD1. Germline V CDR1 and CDR2: SQVTM, ANQGSEA. The ends lost 6 bases at V and 7 bases at J; junction bases unmatched: 8. The CDR3 is made up of 13 amino acids.

CDR3 DNA: TGCAGCGTTGTGGGGGGAGAGGATAGCAATCAGCCCCAGCATTTT. Protein product: CSVVGGEDSNQPQHF. The rearrangement joins TRBV29-1 to TRBJ1-5; D may be TRBD1 (5 bases). Per germline, CDR1 SQVTM and CDR2 ANQGSEA. This CDR3 region has 15 residues. V gave up 4 bases and J gave up 0 bases, with 13 bases separating them.

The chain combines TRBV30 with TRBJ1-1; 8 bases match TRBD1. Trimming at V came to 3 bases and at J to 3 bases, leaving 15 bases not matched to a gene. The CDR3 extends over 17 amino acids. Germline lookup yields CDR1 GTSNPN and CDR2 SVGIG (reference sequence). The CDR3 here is CAWRRQGFGVSDTEAFF. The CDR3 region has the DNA TGTGCCTGGAGGAGACAGGGGTTCGGTGTATCGGACACTGAAGCTTTCTTT.

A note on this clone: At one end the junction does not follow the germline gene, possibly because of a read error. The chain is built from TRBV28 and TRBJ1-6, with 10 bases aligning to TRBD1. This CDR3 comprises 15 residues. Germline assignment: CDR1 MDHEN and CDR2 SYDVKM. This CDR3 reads CASSLTGGYDSPLHF. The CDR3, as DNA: TGTGCCAGCAGTTTGACAGGGGGCTATGATTCACCCCTCCACTTT.

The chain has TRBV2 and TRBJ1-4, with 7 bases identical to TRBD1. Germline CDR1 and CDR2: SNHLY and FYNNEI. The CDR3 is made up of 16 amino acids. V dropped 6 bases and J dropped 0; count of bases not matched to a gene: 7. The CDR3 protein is CASSRDRLATNEKLFF. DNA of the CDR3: TGTGCCAGCAGCCGGGACAGACTCGCAACTAATGAAAAACTGTTTTTT.

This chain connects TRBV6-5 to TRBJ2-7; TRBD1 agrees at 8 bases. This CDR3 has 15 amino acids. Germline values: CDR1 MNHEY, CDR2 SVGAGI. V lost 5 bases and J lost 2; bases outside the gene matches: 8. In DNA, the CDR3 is TGTGCCAGCAGTCGGGACAGGTTCGGGACCTACGAGCAGTACTTC. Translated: CASSRDRFGTYEQYF.

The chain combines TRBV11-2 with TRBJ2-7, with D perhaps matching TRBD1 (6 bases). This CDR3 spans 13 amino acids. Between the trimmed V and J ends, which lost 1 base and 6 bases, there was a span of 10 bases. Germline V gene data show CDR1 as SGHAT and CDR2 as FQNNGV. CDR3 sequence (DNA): TGTGCCAGCAGCTTAGGACCAGGGGTCGAGCAGTACTTC. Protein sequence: CASSLGPGVEQYF. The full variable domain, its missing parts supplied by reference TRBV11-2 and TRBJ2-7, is EAGVAQSPRYKIIEKRQSVAFWCNPISGHATLYWYQQILGQGPKLLIQFQNNGVVDDSQLPKDRFSAERLKGVDSTLKIQPAKLEDSAVYLCASSLGPGVEQYFGPGTRLTVT.

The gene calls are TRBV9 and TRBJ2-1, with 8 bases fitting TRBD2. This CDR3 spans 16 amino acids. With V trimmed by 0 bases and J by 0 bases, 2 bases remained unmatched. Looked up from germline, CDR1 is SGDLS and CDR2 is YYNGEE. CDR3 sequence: CASSVAAGGSYNEQFF. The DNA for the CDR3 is TGTGCCAGCAGCGTAGCTGCGGGAGGCTCCTACAATGAGCAGTTCTTC.

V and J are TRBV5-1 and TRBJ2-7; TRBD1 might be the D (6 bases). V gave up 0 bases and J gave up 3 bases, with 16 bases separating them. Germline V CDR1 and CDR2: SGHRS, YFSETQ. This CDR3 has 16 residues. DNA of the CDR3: TGCGCCAGCAGCTTGGACAGGGCCGTAACCGACTACGAGCAGTACTTC. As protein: CASSLDRAVTDYEQYF.